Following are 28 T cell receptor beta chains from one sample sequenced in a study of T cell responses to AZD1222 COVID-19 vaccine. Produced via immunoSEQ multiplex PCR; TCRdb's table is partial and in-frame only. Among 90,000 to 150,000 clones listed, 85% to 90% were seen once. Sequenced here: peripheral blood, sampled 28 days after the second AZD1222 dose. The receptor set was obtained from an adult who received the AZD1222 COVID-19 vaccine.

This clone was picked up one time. CDR3 bases: TGTGCCAGCAGCTTGGCTACCTCGGTAGCTTTCTTT. As protein: CASSLATSVAFF. The V and J genes are TRBV5-6 and TRBJ1-1; D gene unclear. CDR3 length equals 12 residues. Trimming pared 0 bases from V and 10 bases from J, leaving 10 bases between. Germline CDR1 is SGHDT and CDR2 is YYEEEE.

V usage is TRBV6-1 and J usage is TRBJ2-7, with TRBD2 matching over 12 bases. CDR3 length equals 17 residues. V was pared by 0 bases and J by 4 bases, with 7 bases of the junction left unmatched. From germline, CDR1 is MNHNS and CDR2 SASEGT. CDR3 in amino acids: CASSEARLAGVFYEQYF. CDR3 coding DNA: TGTGCCAGCAGTGAAGCGCGACTAGCGGGAGTTTTTTACGAGCAGTACTTC.

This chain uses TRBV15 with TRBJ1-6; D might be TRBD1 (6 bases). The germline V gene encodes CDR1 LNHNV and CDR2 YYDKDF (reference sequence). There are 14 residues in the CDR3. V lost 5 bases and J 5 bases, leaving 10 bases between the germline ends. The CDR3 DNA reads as TGTGCCACCAGCCCACGGACAGATAATTCACCCCTCCACTTT. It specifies CATSPRTDNSPLHF.

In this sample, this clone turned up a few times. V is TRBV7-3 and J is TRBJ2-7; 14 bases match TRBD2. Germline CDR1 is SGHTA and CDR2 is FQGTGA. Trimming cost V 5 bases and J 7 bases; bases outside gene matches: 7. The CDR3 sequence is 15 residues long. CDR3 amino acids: CASSTQGLAGEEQYF. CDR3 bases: TGTGCCAGCAGCACCCAGGGACTAGCGGGAGAGGAGCAGTACTTC.

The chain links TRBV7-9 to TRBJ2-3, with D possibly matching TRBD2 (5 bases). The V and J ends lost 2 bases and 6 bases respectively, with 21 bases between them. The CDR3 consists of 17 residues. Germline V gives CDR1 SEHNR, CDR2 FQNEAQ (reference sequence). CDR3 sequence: CASSLTVDQRSWDTQYF. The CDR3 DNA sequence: TGTGCCAGCAGCTTAACAGTGGATCAGCGGTCCTGGGATACGCAGTATTTT.

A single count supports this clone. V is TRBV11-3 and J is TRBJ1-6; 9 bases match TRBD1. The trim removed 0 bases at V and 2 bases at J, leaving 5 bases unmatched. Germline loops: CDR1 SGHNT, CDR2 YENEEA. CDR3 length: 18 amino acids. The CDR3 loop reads CASSLDLRQGAYNSPLHF. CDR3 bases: TGTGCCAGCAGCTTAGATCTGAGACAGGGGGCCTATAATTCACCCCTCCACTTT.

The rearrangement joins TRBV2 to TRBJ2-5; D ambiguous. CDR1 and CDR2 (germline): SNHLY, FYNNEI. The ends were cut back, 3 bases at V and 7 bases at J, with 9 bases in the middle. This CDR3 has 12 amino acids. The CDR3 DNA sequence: TGTGCCAGCAGTGATGTCGATGTGACCCAGTACTTC. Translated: CASSDVDVTQYF. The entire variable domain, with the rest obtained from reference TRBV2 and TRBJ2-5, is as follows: EPEVTQTPSHQVTQMGQEVILRCVPISNHLYFYWYRQILGQKVEFLVSFYNNEISEKSEIFDDQFSVERPDGSNFTLKIRSTKLEDSAMYFCASSDVDVTQYFGPGTRLLVL.

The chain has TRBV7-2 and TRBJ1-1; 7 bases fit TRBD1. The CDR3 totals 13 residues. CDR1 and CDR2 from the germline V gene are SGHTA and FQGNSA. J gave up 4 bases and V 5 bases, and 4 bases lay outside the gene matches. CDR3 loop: CASSLDRVTEAFF. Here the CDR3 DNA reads TGTGCCAGCAGCCTAGACAGGGTCACTGAAGCTTTCTTT.

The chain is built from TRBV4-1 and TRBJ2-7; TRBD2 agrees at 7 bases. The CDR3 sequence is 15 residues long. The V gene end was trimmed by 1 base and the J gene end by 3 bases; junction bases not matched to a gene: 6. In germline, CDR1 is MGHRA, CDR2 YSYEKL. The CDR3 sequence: CASSQVLTSDYEQYF. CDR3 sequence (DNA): TGCGCCAGCAGCCAAGTCCTCACTAGCGACTACGAGCAGTACTTC.

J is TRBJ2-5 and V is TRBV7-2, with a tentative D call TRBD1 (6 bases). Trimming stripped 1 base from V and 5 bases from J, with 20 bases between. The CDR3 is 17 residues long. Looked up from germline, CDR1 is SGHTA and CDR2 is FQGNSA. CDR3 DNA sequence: TGTGCCAGCAGCTTAGTGCTGGACCCTGGGGGCTTGGAGACCCAGTACTTC. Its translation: CASSLVLDPGGLETQYF. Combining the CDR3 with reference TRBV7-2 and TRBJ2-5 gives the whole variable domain GAGVSQSPSNKVTEKGKDVELRCDPISGHTALYWYRQSLGQGLEFLIYFQGNSAPDKSGLPSDRFSAERTGGSVSTLTIQRTQQEDSAVYLCASSLVLDPGGLETQYFGPGTRLLVL.

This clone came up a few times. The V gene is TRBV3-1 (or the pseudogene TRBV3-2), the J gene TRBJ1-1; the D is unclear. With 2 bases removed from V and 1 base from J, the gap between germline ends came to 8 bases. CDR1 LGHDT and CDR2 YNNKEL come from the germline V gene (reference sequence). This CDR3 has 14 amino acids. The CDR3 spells CASSQFAANTEAFF. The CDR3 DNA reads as TGTGCCAGCAGCCAATTTGCAGCGAACACTGAAGCTTTCTTT.

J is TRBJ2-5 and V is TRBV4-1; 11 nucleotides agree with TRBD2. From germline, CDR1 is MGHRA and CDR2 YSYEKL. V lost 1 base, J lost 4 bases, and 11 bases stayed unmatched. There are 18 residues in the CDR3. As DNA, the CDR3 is TGCGCCAGCAGCCAAGTCTCGAGGGGGACTAGCGGCGCAGAGACCCAGTACTTC. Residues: CASSQVSRGTSGAETQYF.

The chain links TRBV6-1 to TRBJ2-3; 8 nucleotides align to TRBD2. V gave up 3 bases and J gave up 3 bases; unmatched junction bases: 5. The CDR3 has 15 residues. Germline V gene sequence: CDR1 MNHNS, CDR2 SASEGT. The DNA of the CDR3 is TGTGCCAGCAGTGAGAGCGGGAGATTAACAGATACGCAGTATTTT. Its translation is CASSESGRLTDTQYF.

The CDR3 here is CASSLFYLVSDQPQHF. The CDR3 DNA reads TGTGCCAGCAGTTTATTTTATTTGGTGAGCGATCAGCCCCAGCATTTT. The gene calls are TRBV27 and TRBJ1-5, with D unclear. The germline gives CDR1 MNHEY, CDR2 SMNVEV (reference sequence). The ends were cut back, 1 base at V and 5 bases at J, with 15 bases in the middle. This CDR3 has 16 amino acids.

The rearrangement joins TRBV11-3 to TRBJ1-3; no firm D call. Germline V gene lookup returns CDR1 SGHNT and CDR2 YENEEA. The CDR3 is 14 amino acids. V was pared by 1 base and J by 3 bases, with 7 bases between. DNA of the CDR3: TGTGCCAGCAGCTTAGGGCAGAGTGGAAACACCATATATTTT. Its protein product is CASSLGQSGNTIYF.

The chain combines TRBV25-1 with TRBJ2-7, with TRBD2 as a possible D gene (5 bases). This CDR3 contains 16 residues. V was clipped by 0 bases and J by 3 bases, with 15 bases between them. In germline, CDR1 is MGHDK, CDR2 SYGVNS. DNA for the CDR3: TGTGCCAGCAGTGAATATGCGGGTGAAGGCTTCTACGAGCAGTACTTC. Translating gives CASSEYAGEGFYEQYF.

CDR3 nucleotides: TGTGCCAGCAGCCCAGGAGAGGGATACGGGGCCAACGTCCTGACTTTC. Protein sequence: CASSPGEGYGANVLTF. This chain uses TRBV7-9 with TRBJ2-6; TRBD2 is a possible D gene (5 bases). Germline CDR1 is SEHNR and CDR2 is FQNEAQ (reference sequence). This CDR3 has 16 residues. Trimming took 5 bases from V and 4 from J, leaving 15 bases between them.

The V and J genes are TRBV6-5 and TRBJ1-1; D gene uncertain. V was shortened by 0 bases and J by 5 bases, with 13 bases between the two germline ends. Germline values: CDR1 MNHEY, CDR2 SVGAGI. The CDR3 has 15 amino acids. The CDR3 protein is CASSYSDGGRTEAFF. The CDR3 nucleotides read TGTGCCAGCAGTTACTCGGACGGAGGAAGAACTGAAGCTTTCTTT.

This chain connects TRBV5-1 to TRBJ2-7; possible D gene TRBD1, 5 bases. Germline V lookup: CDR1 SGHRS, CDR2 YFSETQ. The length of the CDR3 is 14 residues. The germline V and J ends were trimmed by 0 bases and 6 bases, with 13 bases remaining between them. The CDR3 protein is CASSLESRVGEQYF. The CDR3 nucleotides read TGCGCCAGCAGCTTGGAGTCCAGGGTTGGCGAGCAGTACTTC. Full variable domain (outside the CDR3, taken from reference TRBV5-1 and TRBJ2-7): KAGVTQTPRYLIKTRGQQVTLSCSPISGHRSVSWYQQTPGQGLQFLFEYFSETQRNKGNFPGRFSGRQFSNSRSEMNVSTLELGDSALYLCASSLESRVGEQYFGPGTRLTVT.

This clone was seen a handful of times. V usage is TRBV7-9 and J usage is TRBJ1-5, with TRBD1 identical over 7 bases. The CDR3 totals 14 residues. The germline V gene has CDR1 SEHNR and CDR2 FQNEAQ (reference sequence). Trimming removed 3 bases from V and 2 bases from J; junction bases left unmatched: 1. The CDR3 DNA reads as TGTGCCAGCAGCTTCGGACAGGGCAATCAGCCCCAGCATTTT. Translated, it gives CASSFGQGNQPQHF.

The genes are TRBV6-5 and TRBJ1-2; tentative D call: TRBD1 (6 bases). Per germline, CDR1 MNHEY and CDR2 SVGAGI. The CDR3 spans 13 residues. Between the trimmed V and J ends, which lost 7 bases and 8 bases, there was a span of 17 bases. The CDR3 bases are TGTGCCAGCATGCGACGGGGGGCGGGCGGCTACACCTTC. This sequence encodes CASMRRGAGGYTF.

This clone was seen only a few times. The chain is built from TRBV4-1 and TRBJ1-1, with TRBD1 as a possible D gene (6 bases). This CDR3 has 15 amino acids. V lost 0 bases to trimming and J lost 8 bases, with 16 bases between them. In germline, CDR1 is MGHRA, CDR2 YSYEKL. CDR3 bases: TGCGCCAGCAGCCAAGACCCACTGCAGGGGAGAGAAGCTTTCTTT. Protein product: CASSQDPLQGREAFF.

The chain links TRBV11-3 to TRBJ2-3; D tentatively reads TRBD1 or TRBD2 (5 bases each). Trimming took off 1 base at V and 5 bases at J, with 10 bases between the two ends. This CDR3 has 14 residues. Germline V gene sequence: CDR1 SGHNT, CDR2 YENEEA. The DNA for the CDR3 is TGTGCCAGCAGCTTAGGGGGGTACGAAGATACGCAGTATTTT. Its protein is CASSLGGYEDTQYF.

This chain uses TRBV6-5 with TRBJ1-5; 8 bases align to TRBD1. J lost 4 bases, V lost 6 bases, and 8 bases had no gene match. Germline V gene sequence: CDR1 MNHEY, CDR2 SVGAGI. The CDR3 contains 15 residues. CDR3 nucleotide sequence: TGTGCCAGCAGCCCCGACAGGGGTCAAAATCAGCCCCAGCATTTT. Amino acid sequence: CASSPDRGQNQPQHF.

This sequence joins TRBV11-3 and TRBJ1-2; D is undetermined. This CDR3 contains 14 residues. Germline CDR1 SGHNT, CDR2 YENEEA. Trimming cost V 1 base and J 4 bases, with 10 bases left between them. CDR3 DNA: TGTGCCAGCAGCTTAGGTGCGGAGTTCTATGGCTACACCTTC. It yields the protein CASSLGAEFYGYTF.

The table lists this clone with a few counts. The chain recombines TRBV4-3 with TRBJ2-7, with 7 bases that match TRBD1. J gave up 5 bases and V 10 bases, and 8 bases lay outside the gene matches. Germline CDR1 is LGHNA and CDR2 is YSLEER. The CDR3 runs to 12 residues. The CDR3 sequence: CANAHRGHEQYF. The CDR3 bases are TGCGCCAACGCACACAGGGGACACGAGCAGTACTTC.

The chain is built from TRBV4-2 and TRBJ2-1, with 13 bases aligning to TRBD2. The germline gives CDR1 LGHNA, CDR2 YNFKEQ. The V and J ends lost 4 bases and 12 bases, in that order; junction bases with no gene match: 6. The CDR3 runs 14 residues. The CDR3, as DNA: TGTGCCAGCAGCCCCCGGACTAGCGGGGGAGGGCAGTTCTTC. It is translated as CASSPRTSGGGQFF.

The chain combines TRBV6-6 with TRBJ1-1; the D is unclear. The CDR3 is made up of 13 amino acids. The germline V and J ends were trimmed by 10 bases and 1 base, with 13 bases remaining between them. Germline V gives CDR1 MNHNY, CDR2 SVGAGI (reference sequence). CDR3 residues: CATNTPPNTEAFF. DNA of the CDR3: TGTGCCACAAACACGCCACCGAACACTGAAGCTTTCTTT.